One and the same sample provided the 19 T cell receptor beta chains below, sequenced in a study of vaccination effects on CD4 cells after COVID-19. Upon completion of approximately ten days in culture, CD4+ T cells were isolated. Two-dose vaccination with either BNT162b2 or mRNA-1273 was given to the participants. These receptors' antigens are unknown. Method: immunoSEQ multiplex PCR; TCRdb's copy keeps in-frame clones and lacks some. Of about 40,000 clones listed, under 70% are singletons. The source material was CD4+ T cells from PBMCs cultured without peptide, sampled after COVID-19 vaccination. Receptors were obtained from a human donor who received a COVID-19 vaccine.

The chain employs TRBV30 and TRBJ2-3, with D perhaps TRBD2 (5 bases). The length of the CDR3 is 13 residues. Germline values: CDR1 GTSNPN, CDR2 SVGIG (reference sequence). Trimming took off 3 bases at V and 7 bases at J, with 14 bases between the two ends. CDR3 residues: CAWSRDYVNTQYF. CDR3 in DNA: TGTGCCTGGAGCCGGGATTATGTAAATACGCAGTATTTT.

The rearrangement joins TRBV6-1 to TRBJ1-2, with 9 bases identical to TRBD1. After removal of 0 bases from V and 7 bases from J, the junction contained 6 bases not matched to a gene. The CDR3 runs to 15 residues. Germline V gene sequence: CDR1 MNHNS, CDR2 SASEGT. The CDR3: CASSEAGTGHGGYTF. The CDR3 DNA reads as TGTGCCAGCAGTGAAGCGGGGACAGGGCACGGTGGCTACACCTTC.

The CDR3 DNA reads TGTGCCAGCAGCTTGGCCACAGGGTTTGTTTTCTTT. It codes for CASSLATGFVFF. The chain employs TRBV5-6 and TRBJ1-1; D perhaps matches TRBD1 (6 bases). Germline values: CDR1 SGHDT, CDR2 YYEEEE. This CDR3 contains 12 residues. Trimming shortened V by 0 bases and J by 13 bases, and 13 bases separated the two germline ends.

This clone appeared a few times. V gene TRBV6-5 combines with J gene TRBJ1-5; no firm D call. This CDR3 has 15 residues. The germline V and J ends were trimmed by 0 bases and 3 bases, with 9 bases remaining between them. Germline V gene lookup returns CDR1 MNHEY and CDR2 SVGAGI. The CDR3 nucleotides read TGTGCCAGCAGTTACTCGAGCCGGAACAATCAGCCCCAGCATTTT. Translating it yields CASSYSSRNNQPQHF.

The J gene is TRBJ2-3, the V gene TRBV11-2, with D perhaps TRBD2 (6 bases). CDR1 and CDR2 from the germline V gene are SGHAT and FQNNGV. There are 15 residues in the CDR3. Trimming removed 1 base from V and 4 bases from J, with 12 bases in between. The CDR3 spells CASSLAMTSSDTQYF. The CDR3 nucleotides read TGTGCCAGCAGCTTAGCCATGACTAGTTCAGATACGCAGTATTTT. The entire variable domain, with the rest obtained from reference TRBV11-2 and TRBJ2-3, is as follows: EAGVAQSPRYKIIEKRQSVAFWCNPISGHATLYWYQQILGQGPKLLIQFQNNGVVDDSQLPKDRFSAERLKGVDSTLKIQPAKLEDSAVYLCASSLAMTSSDTQYFGPGTRLTVL.

As DNA, the CDR3 is TGTGCCAGCAGCAAAGGAGGGGGTTTGGACGCTGAAGCTTTCTTT. Protein sequence: CASSKGGGLDAEAFF. This chain links TRBV14 with TRBJ1-1; the D gene is possibly TRBD1 (6 bases). In germline, CDR1 is SGHDN, CDR2 FVKESK. The length of the CDR3 is 15 residues. Trimming left V 5 bases short and J 6 bases short, with 19 bases between.

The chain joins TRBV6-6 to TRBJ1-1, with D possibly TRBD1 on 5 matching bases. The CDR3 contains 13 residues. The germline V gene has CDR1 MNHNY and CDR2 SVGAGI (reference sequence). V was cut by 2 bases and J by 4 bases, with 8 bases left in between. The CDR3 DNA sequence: TGTGCCAGCAGTTACGGGACGGGCACTGAAGCTTTCTTT. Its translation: CASSYGTGTEAFF.

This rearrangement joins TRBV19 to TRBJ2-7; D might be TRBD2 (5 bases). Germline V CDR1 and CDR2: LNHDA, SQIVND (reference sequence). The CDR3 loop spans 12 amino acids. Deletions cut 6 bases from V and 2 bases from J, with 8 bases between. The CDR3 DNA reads TGTGCCAGTAGCGGGAAGACCTACGAGCAGTACTTC. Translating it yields CASSGKTYEQYF. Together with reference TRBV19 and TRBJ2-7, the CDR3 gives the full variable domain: DGGITQSPKYLFRKEGQNVTLSCEQNLNHDAMYWYRQDPGQGLRLIYYSQIVNDFQKGDIAEGYSVSREKKESFPLTVTSAQKNPTAFYLCASSGKTYEQYFGPGTRLTVT.

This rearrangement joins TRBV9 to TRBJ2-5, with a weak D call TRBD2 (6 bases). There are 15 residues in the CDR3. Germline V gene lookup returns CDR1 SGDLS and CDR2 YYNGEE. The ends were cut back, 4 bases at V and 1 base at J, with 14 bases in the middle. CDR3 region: CASSLQGLVQETQYF. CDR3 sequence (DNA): TGTGCCAGCAGCCTCCAGGGACTTGTCCAAGAGACCCAGTACTTC. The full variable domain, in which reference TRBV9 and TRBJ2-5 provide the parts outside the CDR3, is DSGVTQTPKHLITATGQRVTLRCSPRSGDLSVYWYQQSLDQGLQFLIQYYNGEERAKGNILERFSAQQFPDLHSELNLSSLELGDSALYFCASSLQGLVQETQYFGPGTRLLVL.

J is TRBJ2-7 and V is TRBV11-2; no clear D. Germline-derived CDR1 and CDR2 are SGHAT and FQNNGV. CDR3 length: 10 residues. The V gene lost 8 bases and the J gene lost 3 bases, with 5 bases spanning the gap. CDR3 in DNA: TGTGCCAGCGCGAGCTACGAGCAGTACTTC. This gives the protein CASASYEQYF.

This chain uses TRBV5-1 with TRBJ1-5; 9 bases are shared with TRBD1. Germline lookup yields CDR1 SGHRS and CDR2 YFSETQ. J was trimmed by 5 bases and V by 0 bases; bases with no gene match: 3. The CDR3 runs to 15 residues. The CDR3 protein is CASSLGDRADQPQHF. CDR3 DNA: TGCGCCAGCAGCTTGGGGGACAGGGCGGATCAGCCCCAGCATTTT.

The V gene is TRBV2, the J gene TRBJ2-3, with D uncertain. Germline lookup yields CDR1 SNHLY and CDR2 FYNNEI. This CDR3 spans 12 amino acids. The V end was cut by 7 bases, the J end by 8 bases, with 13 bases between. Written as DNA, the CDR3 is TGTGCCAGCACGGCAGCCCCTGGTACGCAGTATTTT. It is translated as CASTAAPGTQYF.

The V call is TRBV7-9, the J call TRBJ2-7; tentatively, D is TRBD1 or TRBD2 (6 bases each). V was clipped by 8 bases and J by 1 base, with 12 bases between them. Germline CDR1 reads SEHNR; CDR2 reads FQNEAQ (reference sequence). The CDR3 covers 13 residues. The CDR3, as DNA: TGTGCCAGCCGCGGAGGGGGGTCCTACGAGCAGTACTTC. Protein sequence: CASRGGGSYEQYF.

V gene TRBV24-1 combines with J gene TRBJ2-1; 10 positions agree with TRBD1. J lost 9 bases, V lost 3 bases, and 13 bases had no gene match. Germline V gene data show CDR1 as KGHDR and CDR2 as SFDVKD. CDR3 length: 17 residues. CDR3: CATSDPKSTGGKGEQFF. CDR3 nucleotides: TGTGCCACCAGTGATCCCAAGTCGACAGGGGGCAAGGGTGAGCAGTTCTTC.

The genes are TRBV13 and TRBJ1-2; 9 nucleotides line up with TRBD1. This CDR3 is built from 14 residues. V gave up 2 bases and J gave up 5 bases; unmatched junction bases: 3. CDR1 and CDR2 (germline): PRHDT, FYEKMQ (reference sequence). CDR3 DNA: TGTGCCAGCAGCTTATTGGGACAGGGTTATGGCTACACCTTC. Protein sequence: CASSLLGQGYGYTF.

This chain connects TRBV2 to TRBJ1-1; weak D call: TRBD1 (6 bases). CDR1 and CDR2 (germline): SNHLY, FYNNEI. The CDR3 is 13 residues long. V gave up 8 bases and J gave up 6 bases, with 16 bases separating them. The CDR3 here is CASLPRGIAEAFF. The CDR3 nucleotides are TGTGCCAGCTTGCCGAGGGGGATCGCTGAAGCTTTCTTT.

Here the CDR3 DNA reads TGTGCCACCAGCAGAGACGGGGGAGCAACTAATGAAAAACTGTTTTTT. Its protein is CATSRDGGATNEKLFF. The V and J genes are TRBV15 and TRBJ1-4; tentatively, D is TRBD1 (5 bases). The CDR3 spans 16 residues. Per the germline V gene, CDR1 is LNHNV and CDR2 is YYDKDF (reference sequence). Trimming left V 0 bases short and J 0 bases short, with 8 bases between.

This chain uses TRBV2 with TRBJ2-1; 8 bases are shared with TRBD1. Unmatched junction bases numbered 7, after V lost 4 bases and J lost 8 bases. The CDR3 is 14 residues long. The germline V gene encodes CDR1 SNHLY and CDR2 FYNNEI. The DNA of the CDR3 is TGTGCCAGCAGTGGACAGGGGCTCCTTTATGAGCAGTTCTTC. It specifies CASSGQGLLYEQFF.

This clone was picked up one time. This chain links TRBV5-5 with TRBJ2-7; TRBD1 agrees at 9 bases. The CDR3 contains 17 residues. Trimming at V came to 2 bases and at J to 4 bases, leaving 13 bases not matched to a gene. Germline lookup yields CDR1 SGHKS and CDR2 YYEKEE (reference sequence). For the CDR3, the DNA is TGTGCCAGCAGCTTCCAAATTACCGGGACAGGGATGTACGAGCAGTACTTC. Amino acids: CASSFQITGTGMYEQYF.